A selection of T cell receptor beta chains follows, all from one sample in a study of T-cell reconstitution after alpha-beta-depleted transplantation in children. TCRdb recomputed calls from the PCR reads with MiXCR, one row per CDR3 protein. The sample lists tens of thousands of distinct CDR3 sequences; 12% to 15% were seen once. The sample consisted of PBMCs, mostly from graft donor cells, taken 180 days after TCRalphabeta/CD19-depleted stem cell transplant. All receptors derive from a male patient between 2 and 15 years old who had a stem cell transplant for acute lymphoblastic leukemia, so the T cells may come from the graft donor. Both conserved end residues are part of each CDR3. The D gene is left open where the match is weak. Size values are once, few and many counts, or a class for expanded clones, and some rows have none.

clone size,D gene,J gene,V gene,CDR3 protein,CDR3 DNA
few,NA,TRBJ1-3,TRBV5-1,CASSGGGPGNTIYF,TGCGCCAGCAGCGGCGGAGGGCCTGGAAACACCATATATTTT
many,TRBD1,TRBJ1-2,TRBV12-3/TRBV12-4,CASILGTGVGYTF,TGTGCCAGCATCCTCGGGACAGGGGTCGGCTACACCTTC
NA,TRBD1,TRBJ1-2,TRBV7-9,CASSLIPDRVYGDTF,TGTGCCAGCAGCTTAATCCCCGACAGGGTCTATGGCGACACCTTC
many,TRBD1,TRBJ1-6,TRBV20-1,CSGWGGGGSPLHF,TGCAGTGGGTGGGGAGGGGGCGGTTCACCCCTCCACTTT
NA,TRBD1,TRBJ1-4,TRBV7-9,CASSFGDRDNEKLFF,TGTGCCAGCAGCTTTGGGGACAGGGATAATGAAAAACTGTTTTTT
many,NA,TRBJ1-3,TRBV20-1,CSAPGSSGNTIYF,TGCAGTGCCCCCGGTAGCTCTGGAAACACCATATATTTT
NA,NA,TRBJ1-5,TRBV6-2/TRBV6-3,CASSYTRTAPNQPQHF,TGTGCCAGCAGTTACACCCGGACAGCCCCCAATCAGCCCCAGCATTTT
few,TRBD1,TRBJ2-5,TRBV6-5,CASSLQGFAETQYF,TGTGCCAGCAGTTTACAGGGGTTTGCAGAGACCCAGTACTTC
many,NA,TRBJ1-3,TRBV5-6,CASSLGDRRFYSGNTIYF,TGTGCCAGCAGCTTGGGGGATAGGAGGTTCTACTCTGGAAACACCATATATTTT
few,NA,TRBJ2-4,TRBV6-2/TRBV6-3,CASSYPGTRQYF,TGTGCCAGCAGTTACCCAGGGACTCGGCAGTACTTC
medium-sized,TRBD2,TRBJ2-5,TRBV12-3/TRBV12-4,CASMPPTSWKETQYF,TGTGCCAGCATGCCCCCGACTAGCTGGAAAGAGACCCAGTACTTC
many,TRBD2,TRBJ2-7,TRBV15,CATSRGAASGYYEQYF,TGTGCCACCAGCAGAGGGGCGGCTAGCGGATATTACGAGCAGTACTTC
NA,TRBD1,TRBJ2-2,TRBV27,CASSLGTGGRELFF,TGTGCCAGCAGCCTTGGGACAGGGGGCCGGGAGCTGTTTTTT
NA,TRBD2,TRBJ2-1,TRBV24-1,CATSDLRTSLPGEQFF,TGTGCCACCAGTGATTTGCGGACTAGCTTGCCGGGAGAGCAGTTCTTC
many,NA,TRBJ2-4,TRBV14,CASSQERITKNIQYF,TGTGCCAGCAGCCAAGAGAGGATAACCAAAAACATTCAGTACTTC
NA,NA,TRBJ1-2,TRBV6-1,CASSRGTAAGGYTF,TGTGCCAGCAGCCGAGGGACCGCTGCGGGTGGCTACACCTTC
few,NA,TRBJ2-5,TRBV28,CASSLKGSEETQYF,TGTGCCAGCAGTTTGAAGGGTTCGGAAGAGACCCAGTACTTC
medium-sized,TRBD1,TRBJ2-1,TRBV27,CASSSGTGINEQFF,TGTGCCAGCAGTTCCGGGACAGGGATAAATGAGCAGTTCTTC
NA,NA,TRBJ2-2,TRBV20-1,CSARYLGVTGELFF,TGCAGTGCTAGGTACCTCGGCGTCACCGGGGAGCTGTTTTTT
few,NA,TRBJ2-7,TRBV25-1,CASSPGVAYEQYF,TGTGCCAGCAGTCCCGGGGTCGCCTACGAGCAGTACTTC
few,NA,TRBJ1-1,TRBV7-2,CASSLAWSEAFF,TGTGCCAGCAGCTTAGCGTGGAGTGAAGCTTTCTTT
NA,NA,TRBJ1-5,TRBV4-2,CASSQSGGNQPQPF,TGTGCCAGCAGCCAATCTGGCGGGAATCAGCCCCAGCCTTTT
few,NA,TRBJ2-7,TRBV9,CASSVGSGHTVYEQYF,TGTGCCAGCAGCGTAGGTAGCGGCCACACGGTCTACGAGCAGTACTTC
few,TRBD2,TRBJ2-7,TRBV9,CASSGRLAGPYEQYF,TGTGCCAGCAGCGGTCGACTAGCGGGACCCTACGAGCAGTACTTC
NA,NA,TRBJ1-1,TRBV20-1,CCALEPPQNTEAFF,TGCTGTGCTCTGGAGCCCCCGCAGAATACTGAAGCTTTCTTT
NA,NA,TRBJ2-5,TRBV29-1,CSVEERTNTQETQYF,TGCAGCGTTGAAGAGAGGACTAACACCCAAGAGACTCAGTACTTC
NA,TRBD2,TRBJ2-5,TRBV11-1,CASSPGLARWGQETQYF,TGTGCCAGCAGCCCGGGACTAGCCCGCTGGGGCCAAGAGACCCAGTACTTC
NA,TRBD2,TRBJ2-1,TRBV20-1,CSAEKELAGGPLSYNEQFF,TGCAGTGCTGAAAAAGAACTAGCGGGAGGTCCCCTCTCCTACAATGAGCAGTTCTTC
many,NA,TRBJ2-5,TRBV7-2,CASSLAGGQETQYF,TGTGCCAGCAGCTTAGCTGGGGGCCAAGAGACCCAGTACTTC
many,NA,TRBJ1-2,TRBV12-3/TRBV12-4,CASSLSGNYGYTF,TGTGCCAGCAGTTTATCTGGGAACTATGGCTACACCTTC
NA,NA,TRBJ2-7,TRBV7-9,CASSPLFEQYF,TGTGCCAGCAGCCCCTTGTTCGAGCAGTACTTC
few,NA,TRBJ1-1,TRBV4-2,CASSLTDGETEAFF,TGTGCCAGCAGCCTAACGGACGGGGAGACTGAAGCTTTCTTT
NA,NA,TRBJ2-1,TRBV27,CASIGHNEQFF,TGTGCCAGCATAGGGCACAATGAGCAGTTCTTC
NA,NA,TRBJ2-3,TRBV20-1,CSAGRTISTDTQYF,TGCAGTGCTGGAAGGACGATCAGCACAGATACGCAGTATTTT
NA,TRBD1,TRBJ2-7,TRBV11-2,CASSPGGTYEQYF,TGTGCCAGCAGCCCAGGGGGAACCTACGAGCAGTACTTC
NA,NA,TRBJ2-1,TRBV6-1,CASRSPGSRSSYNEQFF,TGTGCCAGCAGATCCCCGGGTAGCCGGAGCTCCTACAATGAGCAGTTCTTC
many,NA,TRBJ2-2,TRBV20-1,CSATKTAFANTGELFF,TGCAGTGCTACCAAGACAGCCTTCGCGAACACCGGGGAGCTGTTTTTT
NA,NA,TRBJ2-7,TRBV12-3/TRBV12-4,CASSFHIRDPRYEQYF,TGTGCCAGCAGTTTCCACATCAGGGACCCAAGATACGAGCAGTACTTC
NA,NA,TRBJ2-4,TRBV28,CASRQFTGRKNIQYF,TGTGCCAGCAGACAATTTACAGGGCGCAAAAACATTCAGTACTTC
once,NA,TRBJ2-1,TRBV30,CAWSGAGFNEQFF,TGTGCCTGGAGTGGTGCCGGGTTCAATGAGCAGTTCTTC
many,TRBD2,TRBJ2-6,TRBV4-2,CASSQDGSGRAGANVLTF,TGTGCCAGCAGCCAAGATGGGAGCGGGAGGGCTGGGGCCAACGTCCTGACTTTC
NA,TRBD1,TRBJ1-2,TRBV20-1,CSAGRQGTGYTF,TGCAGTGCAGGACGACAGGGGACCGGCTACACCTTC
few,NA,TRBJ1-1,TRBV6-1,CASRRTRYTEAFF,TGTGCCAGCAGGAGGACCCGGTACACTGAAGCTTTCTTT
many,NA,TRBJ2-2,TRBV5-6,CASSFTGAVTGELFF,TGTGCCAGCAGCTTTACGGGGGCGGTCACCGGGGAGCTGTTTTTT
NA,TRBD1,TRBJ2-3,TRBV20-1,CSASTGGSFNTQYF,TGCAGTGCCTCGACAGGGGGCTCGTTCAATACGCAGTATTTT
few,NA,TRBJ2-5,TRBV5-5,CASSLAGDPWAAQYF,TGTGCCAGCAGCTTGGCCGGGGATCCCTGGGCGGCCCAGTACTTC
NA,TRBD1,TRBJ1-2,TRBV6-1,CASSRDRGRNYGYTF,TGTGCCAGCAGTCGGGACAGGGGGCGCAACTATGGCTACACCTTC
medium-sized,NA,TRBJ1-6,TRBV7-6,CASSSLGGSYNSPLHF,TGTGCCAGCAGCTCGTTGGGGGGCTCCTATAATTCACCCCTCCACTTT
few,NA,TRBJ2-7,TRBV7-6,CASSLRAESYEQYF,TGTGCCAGCAGCTTAAGAGCGGAGTCCTACGAGCAGTACTTC
NA,NA,TRBJ1-2,TRBV15,CATSRERRNYGYTF,TGTGCCACCAGCAGAGAACGGCGTAACTATGGCTACACCTTC
few,NA,TRBJ1-6,TRBV10-3,CAISASWTTDSPLHF,TGTGCCATCAGTGCGTCGTGGACAACGGATTCACCCCTCCACTTT
NA,NA,TRBJ2-6,TRBV2,CTSSLDSRVVLWGANVLTF,TGTACCAGCAGTTTAGATAGCAGGGTAGTCCTGTGGGGGGCCAACGTCCTGACTTTC